The present T cell receptor (beta chain) was sequenced within a study of T cells in localized non-small cell lung cancer. V shed 6 bases, J shed 4 bases, and the junction held 8 bases outside the gene matches. There are 15 residues in the CDR3. From germline, CDR1 is SGHNT and CDR2 YENEEA. Findings and limits, study-wide: Peak T cell clonality was found in uninvolved adjacent lung, exceeding tumor. Out of the top 100 tumor clones, a median approximately 61 were seen in adjacent lung.

Comments on this clone: Its target is unknown.

The protocol was immunoSEQ multiplex PCR, while the TCRdb copy is restricted to in-frame clones and leaves out a portion. Among around 1,700 clones listed, just over 35% were seen once. The chain joins TRBV11-3 to TRBJ1-4; TRBD1 matches 7 bases. The source was lung tumor tissue, collected before any cancer treatment. The TCR was taken from a woman aged 40-70 years with stage II lung adenocarcinoma. Here the CDR3 reads CASSSPGTDNEKLFF. The DNA for the CDR3 is TGTGCCAGCAGTAGCCCCGGGACAGATAATGAAAAACTGTTTTTT. The complete variable domain, with remaining parts taken from reference TRBV11-3 and TRBJ1-4, reads EAGVVQSPRYKIIEKKQPVAFWCNPISGHNTLYWYLQNLGQGPELLIRYENEEAVDDSQLPKDRFSAERLKGVDSTLKIQPAELGDSAVYLCASSSPGTDNEKLFFGSGTQLSVL.